The 30 T cell receptor beta chains below come from one sample, sequenced in a study of blood T cell repertoires in COVID-19. Clones were read by immunoSEQ multiplex PCR, and TCRdb kept only the in-frame ones, dropping some. Of some 75,000 clones listed, roughly 88% were seen once; the top ten hold roughly 2.5%. The sample was peripheral blood. These receptors all stem from a man between 65 and 80 years old with active or convalescent COVID-19.

The chain has TRBV2 and TRBJ1-1; 7 bases fit TRBD1. Losses at the gene ends were 5 bases for V and 10 bases for J; bases not matched to a gene: 7. Germline CDR1 SNHLY, CDR2 FYNNEI. CDR3 length: 12 residues. The CDR3 sequence: CASSRDRDAAFF. DNA of the CDR3: TGTGCCAGCAGTCGTGACAGGGATGCAGCTTTCTTT.

The table lists this clone with many counts. CDR3 sequence: CASSLSQGRMSTEAFF. CDR3 DNA: TGTGCCAGCAGCTTATCACAGGGACGGATGAGTACTGAAGCTTTCTTT. The V and J genes are TRBV11-1 and TRBJ1-1; perhaps TRBD1 as D (6 bases). With 2 bases removed from V and 5 bases from J, the gap between germline ends came to 18 bases. CDR3 length equals 16 residues. The germline gives CDR1 SGHAT, CDR2 FQDESV (reference sequence).

This clone was recorded once. The J gene is TRBJ1-2, the V gene TRBV28, with TRBD1 identical over 8 bases. Germline V gene lookup returns CDR1 MDHEN and CDR2 SYDVKM. This CDR3 spans 13 amino acids. The junction had 8 bases not matched to a gene; V was cut back by 8 bases and J by 6 bases. The CDR3, as DNA: TGTGCCAGCGGCCAGGGGGCAAGGAATGGCTACACCTTC. Residues: CASGQGARNGYTF.

The count of this clone is one. V and J are TRBV5-1 and TRBJ2-1, with 9 bases matching TRBD2. The CDR3 has 18 amino acids. CDR1 is SGHRS, CDR2 YFSETQ, per germline. V lost 4 bases and J lost 8; bases outside the gene matches: 19. CDR3 loop: CASSHWGSGGRAGDEQFF. The CDR3 DNA reads TGCGCCAGCAGCCATTGGGGGAGCGGCGGGAGGGCCGGCGATGAGCAGTTCTTC.

This clone came up many times. V and J are TRBV3-1 (or the pseudogene TRBV3-2) and TRBJ1-2; D gene unclear. The germline gives CDR1 LGHDT, CDR2 YNNKEL (reference sequence). The ends were cut back, 4 bases at V and 4 bases at J, with 19 bases in the middle. The CDR3 runs to 16 residues. The CDR3 spells CASSRIPTSPGYGYTF. The DNA of the CDR3 is TGTGCCAGCAGCCGAATCCCGACTTCTCCCGGCTATGGCTACACCTTC.

This sequence joins TRBV30 and TRBJ1-2, with D unclear. The CDR3 totals 15 residues. Trimming stripped 4 bases from V and 8 bases from J, with 23 bases between. The germline V gene encodes CDR1 GTSNPN and CDR2 SVGIG (reference sequence). CDR3 region: CAWIIQSDRFSGYTF. CDR3 coding DNA: TGTGCCTGGATAATCCAAAGCGACCGGTTTTCGGGCTACACCTTC.

The chain carries TRBV19 and TRBJ2-1, with TRBD2 matching over 10 bases. Germline trimming cut 3 bases from V and 10 bases from J; bases unmatched to any gene: 9. CDR1 is LNHDA and CDR2 is SQIVND in the germline V gene (reference sequence). The CDR3 covers 15 residues. The CDR3 here is CASSMMLAGVGEQFF. The DNA of the CDR3 is TGTGCCAGTAGTATGATGCTAGCGGGAGTAGGCGAGCAGTTCTTC.

This chain uses TRBV6-5 with TRBJ2-1; D may be TRBD1 (7 bases). Germline V CDR1 and CDR2: MNHEY, SVGAGI. The V end lost 7 bases, the J end lost 7 bases, and 20 bases lay between the germline ends. CDR3 length equals 15 residues. CDR3 in DNA: TGTGCCAGCACCCCCGCAGGGGGGCCGGGTAATGAGCAGTTCTTC. This encodes CASTPAGGPGNEQFF.

CDR3 bases: TGTGCCAGTAGTATAGATCCGGAGCTCAATGAGCAGTTCTTC. Protein: CASSIDPELNEQFF. The chain couples TRBV19 to TRBJ2-1; D ambiguous. CDR3 length: 14 amino acids. Germline CDR1 reads LNHDA; CDR2 reads SQIVND (reference sequence). V lost 0 bases to trimming and J lost 6 bases, with 9 bases between them.

In its sample, this clone was seen once. The chain recombines TRBV27 with TRBJ1-3; D gene ambiguous. The CDR3 consists of 13 residues. Germline lookup yields CDR1 MNHEY and CDR2 SMNVEV (reference sequence). Trimming cost V 7 bases and J 10 bases, with 17 bases left between them. The CDR3 loop reads CASKGSRLGTIYF. In DNA, the CDR3 is TGTGCCAGCAAGGGCAGCCGACTAGGAACCATATATTTT.

The rearrangement uses TRBV2 and TRBJ1-1; 11 positions agree with TRBD1. The germline V gene has CDR1 SNHLY and CDR2 FYNNEI. V dropped 4 bases and J dropped 11; count of bases not matched to a gene: 3. This CDR3 region has 12 residues. The CDR3 DNA is TGTGCCAGCAGTGGGACAGGGGGCAAGGCTTTCTTT. Translating it yields CASSGTGGKAFF. Drawing the rest from reference TRBV2 and TRBJ1-1, the complete variable domain is EPEVTQTPSHQVTQMGQEVILRCVPISNHLYFYWYRQILGQKVEFLVSFYNNEISEKSEIFDDQFSVERPDGSNFTLKIRSTKLEDSAMYFCASSGTGGKAFFGQGTRLTVV.

The rearrangement uses TRBV7-9 and TRBJ2-1, with 11 bases fitting TRBD2. Germline CDR1 SEHNR, CDR2 FQNEAQ (reference sequence). The CDR3 contains 17 residues. The trim removed 5 bases at V and 4 bases at J, leaving 10 bases unmatched. CDR3 sequence reads: CASSPKRLAGTYNEQFF. For the CDR3, the DNA is TGTGCCAGCAGCCCCAAAAGACTAGCGGGGACGTACAATGAGCAGTTCTTC.

The V gene is TRBV2, the J gene TRBJ1-2; tentatively, D is TRBD1 (6 bases). Germline V gene lookup returns CDR1 SNHLY and CDR2 FYNNEI. This CDR3 spans 14 amino acids. Between the trimmed V and J ends, which lost 2 bases and 4 bases, there was a span of 11 bases. The CDR3 region is CASSESQGSYGYTF. Here the CDR3 DNA reads TGTGCCAGCAGTGAATCACAGGGTTCCTATGGCTACACCTTC.

V usage is TRBV28 and J usage is TRBJ2-7; no clear D. The length of the CDR3 is 11 residues. Between the trimmed V and J ends, which lost 6 bases and 2 bases, there was a span of 5 bases. CDR1 and CDR2 from the germline V gene are MDHEN and SYDVKM. CDR3 sequence (DNA): TGTGCCAGCAGCCAGACCTACGAGCAGTACTTC. Translating gives CASSQTYEQYF.

J is TRBJ1-5 and V is TRBV10-3; 7 bases align to TRBD1. Trimming removed 6 bases from V and 4 bases from J; junction bases left unmatched: 3. This CDR3 region has 13 residues. Germline V gene sequence: CDR1 ENHRY, CDR2 SYGVKD. CDR3 DNA sequence: TGTGCCATCAGGGGGGACAGTAATCAGCCCCAGCATTTT. Its translation is CAIRGDSNQPQHF.

This chain connects TRBV18 to TRBJ1-3, with D uncertain. The CDR3 runs to 15 residues. Per the germline V gene, CDR1 is KGHSH and CDR2 is LQKENI. Trimming pared 3 bases from V and 0 bases from J, leaving 9 bases between. CDR3 protein: CASSPPTHSGNTIYF. The CDR3 coding sequence is TGTGCCAGCTCACCCCCGACACACTCTGGAAACACCATATATTTT.

This chain links TRBV12-3 or TRBV12-4 with TRBJ2-1; tentatively, D is TRBD2 (6 bases). The CDR3 sequence is 13 residues long. Trimming stripped 2 bases from V and 7 bases from J, with 9 bases between. CDR3 in DNA: TGTGCCAGCAGTTTATCGGGGGTGAATGAGCAGTTCTTC. Protein product: CASSLSGVNEQFF.

V is TRBV29-1 and J is TRBJ2-1, with 9 bases aligning to TRBD2. CDR3 length: 16 residues. Trimming took 4 bases from V and 4 from J; bases not matched to a gene: 11. The germline gives CDR1 SQVTM, CDR2 ANQGSEA. The CDR3 region is CSVGGGLAGQYNEQFF. DNA for the CDR3: TGCAGCGTTGGGGGGGGACTAGCCGGGCAATACAATGAGCAGTTCTTC.

This chain uses TRBV7-3 with TRBJ2-1; 11 positions agree with TRBD2. The germline CDR1 and CDR2 sequences are SGHTA and FQGTGA. V was pared by 4 bases and J by 8 bases, with 16 bases of the junction left unmatched. This CDR3 region has 18 residues. CDR3: CASSSPALAGGAYDEQFF. CDR3 nucleotides: TGTGCCAGCAGCTCCCCCGCTTTAGCGGGAGGGGCGTACGATGAGCAGTTCTTC. The variable domain in full, with the rest retrieved from reference TRBV7-3 and TRBJ2-1, is GAGVSQTPSNKVTEKGKYVELRCDPISGHTALYWYRQSLGQGPEFLIYFQGTGAADDSGLPNDRFFAVRPEGSVSTLKIQRTERGDSAVYLCASSSPALAGGAYDEQFFGPGTRLTVL.

This clone was found once. The gene calls are TRBV2 and TRBJ2-2, with 7 bases identical to TRBD2. CDR3 size: 16 residues. Trimming took 3 bases from V and 1 from J; bases not matched to a gene: 5. Germline-derived CDR1 and CDR2 are SNHLY and FYNNEI. CDR3 DNA: TGTGCCAGCAGTGAGAGTCGGGGGGAGAACACCGGGGAGCTGTTTTTT. Translated, it gives CASSESRGENTGELFF.

The rearrangement links TRBV3-1 (or the pseudogene TRBV3-2) to TRBJ1-6, with 7 bases that match TRBD1. The V segment lost 4 bases and the J segment 5 bases; nucleotides outside the gene matches: 2. The germline V gene has CDR1 LGHDT and CDR2 YNNKEL (reference sequence). There are 14 residues in the CDR3. CDR3 bases: TGTGCCAGCAGCCGGGGACAGAATAATTCACCCCTCCACTTT. Translation gives CASSRGQNNSPLHF.

This clone showed up just a few times. The chain employs TRBV7-6 and TRBJ2-5, with 12 bases lining up with TRBD1. J was trimmed by 4 bases and V by 5 bases; bases with no gene match: 5. The CDR3 contains 15 residues. The germline V gene has CDR1 SGHVS and CDR2 FNYEAQ. The CDR3 region is CASSPRDRGPETQYF. The CDR3 DNA reads TGTGCCAGCAGCCCGCGGGACAGGGGGCCAGAGACCCAGTACTTC.

The chain uses TRBV4-2 and TRBJ2-1; 10 bases match TRBD2. With V trimmed by 1 base and J by 7 bases, 7 bases remained unmatched. The length of the CDR3 is 16 residues. Germline CDR1 reads LGHNA; CDR2 reads YNFKEQ. The DNA for the CDR3 is TGTGCCAGCAGCCAAGGAAGCGGGGGGGCTCGGAATGAGCAGTTCTTC. Translated, it gives CASSQGSGGARNEQFF.

The V gene is TRBV19, the J gene TRBJ2-3; 7 bases map to TRBD2. CDR3 length: 12 residues. V gave up 10 bases and J gave up 2 bases; unmatched junction bases: 3. Germline loops: CDR1 LNHDA, CDR2 SQIVND (reference sequence). DNA of the CDR3: TGTGCCACAGCGGGATACACAGATACGCAGTATTTT. Translated, it gives CATAGYTDTQYF.

The CDR3 reads CASSRLAGAAYEQYF. CDR3 in DNA: TGTGCCAGCAGCCGCTTAGCGGGAGCCGCCTACGAGCAGTACTTC. The chain joins TRBV27 to TRBJ2-7, with 9 bases lining up with TRBD2. Germline CDR1 reads MNHEY; CDR2 reads SMNVEV (reference sequence). The CDR3 totals 15 residues. The J segment lost 2 bases and the V segment lost 6 bases, leaving 8 bases of the junction unmatched.

J is TRBJ2-1 and V is TRBV5-1; TRBD2 matches 8 bases. V trimming: 4 bases; J trimming: 8 bases; junction bases outside the gene matches: 8. CDR3 length: 14 amino acids. From germline, CDR1 is SGHRS and CDR2 YFSETQ. CDR3 amino acids: CASSRIAGYDEQFF. DNA of the CDR3: TGCGCCAGCAGCAGAATAGCGGGATATGATGAGCAGTTCTTC.

This CDR3 reads CAISEGGQGSSEKLFF. Written as DNA, the CDR3 is TGTGCCATCAGTGAAGGGGGACAGGGTAGTAGTGAAAAACTGTTTTTT. V is TRBV10-3 and J is TRBJ1-4, with 9 bases matching TRBD1. There are 16 residues in the CDR3. Germline assignment: CDR1 ENHRY and CDR2 SYGVKD. The V and J ends lost 3 bases and 7 bases, in that order; junction bases with no gene match: 9.

V and J are TRBV7-6 and TRBJ1-6, with 7 bases identical to TRBD1. The CDR3 totals 15 residues. Germline CDR1 SGHVS, CDR2 FNYEAQ. V lost 3 bases, J lost 6 bases, and 5 bases stayed unmatched. For the CDR3, the DNA is TGTGCCAGCAGCTTCGGACAGGATAGTAATTCACCCCTCCACTTT. Amino acids: CASSFGQDSNSPLHF.

This clone was detected only once. This chain links TRBV7-9 with TRBJ1-5, with D tentatively TRBD1 (5 bases). Germline CDR1 reads SEHNR; CDR2 reads FQNEAQ (reference sequence). V was clipped by 5 bases and J by 3 bases, with 14 bases between them. This CDR3 is 15 amino acids long. The CDR3 loop is CASSPEEGNNQPQHF. CDR3 DNA: TGTGCCAGCAGCCCAGAGGAGGGGAACAATCAGCCCCAGCATTTT.

The chain joins TRBV7-6 to TRBJ2-2; weak D call: TRBD2 (6 bases). V dropped 5 bases and J dropped 1 base, with 14 bases sitting between them. This CDR3 has 16 residues. Germline V gives CDR1 SGHVS, CDR2 FNYEAQ. CDR3 sequence reads: CASSPGGAGNTGELFF. In nucleotides, the CDR3 is TGTGCCAGCAGCCCCGGAGGGGCGGGGAACACCGGGGAGCTGTTTTTT. Full variable domain (missing parts from reference TRBV7-6 and TRBJ2-2): GAGVSQSPRYKVTKRGQDVALRCDPISGHVSLYWYRQALGQGPEFLTYFNYEAQQDKSGLPNDRFSAERPEGSISTLTIQRTEQRDSAMYRCASSPGGAGNTGELFFGEGSRLTVL.